These T cell receptor beta chains were read from a single sample in a study of OX40 agonist ivuxolimab in advanced cancers. The repertoire was sequenced with immunoSEQ multiplex PCR; TCRdb's copy has only in-frame clones and lacks some. The profile shows tens of thousands of clones, 80% to 90% of them singletons. Sequenced here: CD4+ or CD8+ T cells sorted from blood, sampled in a trial of the OX40 agonist ivuxolimab. The receptors were sampled from an adult with an advanced solid tumor such as melanoma, head and neck, liver or kidney cancer. The CDR3 runs from the conserved cysteine through the conserved F or W. A D gene is named only where the DNA matches it firmly. The listing skips clone size in some rows; elsewhere it reads once, few, many or a size class.

V gene: TRBV10-3; CDR3 length: 15; J gene: TRBJ2-1; D gene: TRBD2; clone size: .; CDR3 protein: CAIRDTSGITNEQFF; CDR3 DNA: TGTGCCATCAGGGATACTAGCGGGATCACCAATGAGCAGTTCTTC
V gene: TRBV4-2; CDR3 length: 14; J gene: TRBJ2-2; D gene: TRBD1; clone size: .; CDR3 protein: CASSMRGLAGELFF; CDR3 DNA: TGTGCCAGCAGTATGAGGGGGCTCGCCGGGGAGCTGTTTTTT
V gene: TRBV5-1; CDR3 length: 14; J gene: TRBJ1-1; D gene: .; clone size: .; CDR3 protein: CASSLMSWNTEAFF; CDR3 DNA: TGCGCCAGCAGCTTAATGTCATGGAACACTGAAGCTTTCTTT
V gene: TRBV19; CDR3 length: 14; J gene: TRBJ1-5; D gene: .; clone size: .; CDR3 protein: CASTWGMGSQPQHF; CDR3 DNA: TGTGCCAGTACCTGGGGGATGGGTAGTCAGCCCCAGCATTTT
V gene: TRBV2; CDR3 length: 14; J gene: TRBJ2-7; D gene: .; clone size: .; CDR3 protein: CASHRDKSSYEQYF; CDR3 DNA: TGTGCCAGCCACCGGGACAAGAGCTCCTACGAGCAGTACTTC
V gene: TRBV9; CDR3 length: 14; J gene: TRBJ1-1; D gene: .; clone size: medium-sized; CDR3 protein: CASSVGQWGTEAFF; CDR3 DNA: TGTGCCAGCAGCGTAGGGCAATGGGGCACTGAAGCTTTCTTT
V gene: TRBV21-1; CDR3 length: 16; J gene: TRBJ1-5; D gene: .; clone size: medium-sized; CDR3 protein: CASSRTRRISNQPQHF; CDR3 DNA: TGTGCCAGCAGCAGGACTCGCAGAATTAGCAATCAGCCCCAGCATTTT
V gene: TRBV27; CDR3 length: 13; J gene: TRBJ1-1; D gene: .; clone size: .; CDR3 protein: CASSLGPDTEAFF; CDR3 DNA: TGTGCCAGCAGCCTGGGACCGGACACTGAAGCTTTCTTT
V gene: TRBV5-1; CDR3 length: 13; J gene: TRBJ1-6; D gene: .; clone size: .; CDR3 protein: CASSYTESSPLHF; CDR3 DNA: TGCGCCAGCAGCTATACGGAGAGTTCACCCCTCCACTTT
V gene: TRBV9; CDR3 length: 16; J gene: TRBJ2-3; D gene: TRBD2; clone size: .; CDR3 protein: CASSVASGRAADTQYF; CDR3 DNA: TGTGCCAGCAGCGTAGCTAGCGGGAGGGCCGCAGATACGCAGTATTTT
V gene: TRBV5-1; CDR3 length: 15; J gene: TRBJ1-2; D gene: TRBD1; clone size: .; CDR3 protein: CASSLTGQGARGYTF; CDR3 DNA: TGCGCCAGCAGCTTGACTGGACAGGGGGCTCGTGGCTACACCTTC
V gene: TRBV7-2; CDR3 length: 14; J gene: TRBJ2-7; D gene: .; clone size: .; CDR3 protein: CASRPRLGRYEQYF; CDR3 DNA: TGTGCCAGCAGGCCGCGCCTGGGGAGATACGAGCAGTACTTC
V gene: TRBV7-2; CDR3 length: 13; J gene: TRBJ1-2; D gene: .; clone size: .; CDR3 protein: CASTLWRLYGYTF; CDR3 DNA: TGTGCCAGCACCCTCTGGCGGCTATATGGCTACACCTTC
V gene: TRBV28; CDR3 length: 15; J gene: TRBJ1-2; D gene: .; clone size: .; CDR3 protein: CASSFPAVRYYGYTF; CDR3 DNA: TGTGCCAGCAGTTTCCCCGCAGTGCGCTACTATGGCTACACCTTC
V gene: TRBV28; CDR3 length: 12; J gene: TRBJ2-7; D gene: TRBD2; clone size: .; CDR3 protein: CASSLGAGGQYF; CDR3 DNA: TGTGCCAGCAGCCTGGGTGCGGGGGGGCAGTACTTC
V gene: TRBV19; CDR3 length: 14; J gene: TRBJ1-4; D gene: .; clone size: .; CDR3 protein: CASRARRESEKLFF; CDR3 DNA: TGTGCCAGTAGGGCGCGAAGGGAGAGTGAAAAACTGTTTTTT
V gene: TRBV28; CDR3 length: 15; J gene: TRBJ2-1; D gene: .; clone size: .; CDR3 protein: CASSLTVSSYNEQFF; CDR3 DNA: TGTGCCAGCAGTTTAACGGTCAGCTCCTACAATGAGCAGTTCTTC
V gene: TRBV28; CDR3 length: 13; J gene: TRBJ2-7; D gene: .; clone size: .; CDR3 protein: CASRGPIHYEQYF; CDR3 DNA: TGTGCCAGCAGGGGCCCAATCCACTACGAGCAGTACTTC
V gene: TRBV12-5; CDR3 length: 14; J gene: TRBJ2-1; D gene: .; clone size: .; CDR3 protein: CASGQGGGYNEQFF; CDR3 DNA: TGTGCTAGTGGTCAGGGTGGCGGCTACAATGAGCAGTTCTTC
V gene: TRBV6-6; CDR3 length: 15; J gene: TRBJ1-3; D gene: .; clone size: .; CDR3 protein: CASSPLVSSGNTIYF; CDR3 DNA: TGTGCCAGCAGTCCGCTCGTCAGCTCTGGAAACACCATATATTTT
V gene: TRBV11-2; CDR3 length: 16; J gene: TRBJ2-1; D gene: TRBD2; clone size: .; CDR3 protein: CASSSSWGGMVNEQFF; CDR3 DNA: TGTGCCAGCAGCTCAAGTTGGGGAGGGATGGTCAATGAGCAGTTCTTC
V gene: TRBV5-4; CDR3 length: 15; J gene: TRBJ1-4; D gene: .; clone size: .; CDR3 protein: CASSPIGDGNEKLFF; CDR3 DNA: TGTGCCAGCAGTCCTATAGGGGACGGTAATGAAAAACTGTTTTTT
V gene: TRBV30; CDR3 length: 16; J gene: TRBJ2-1; D gene: TRBD2; clone size: few; CDR3 protein: CAWSHRVAGGYNEQFF; CDR3 DNA: TGTGCCTGGAGCCATAGGGTAGCGGGAGGCTACAATGAGCAGTTCTTC
V gene: TRBV6-1; CDR3 length: 15; J gene: TRBJ2-2; D gene: TRBD2; clone size: .; CDR3 protein: CASRTGTMNTGELFF; CDR3 DNA: TGTGCCAGCAGAACCGGGACTATGAACACCGGGGAGCTGTTTTTT
V gene: TRBV5-1; CDR3 length: 12; J gene: TRBJ1-2; D gene: .; clone size: .; CDR3 protein: CASSFGSGGYTF; CDR3 DNA: TGCGCCAGCAGCTTCGGCAGCGGTGGCTACACCTTC
V gene: TRBV30; CDR3 length: 14; J gene: TRBJ1-2; D gene: .; clone size: .; CDR3 protein: CAWSLSLGNIGYTF; CDR3 DNA: TGTGCCTGGAGTCTGTCGCTGGGGAATATCGGCTACACCTTC
V gene: TRBV5-4; CDR3 length: 15; J gene: TRBJ1-2; D gene: .; clone size: .; CDR3 protein: CASSLVSRGVGGYTF; CDR3 DNA: TGTGCCAGCAGCTTGGTCTCGAGGGGTGTTGGTGGCTACACCTTC
V gene: TRBV27; CDR3 length: 13; J gene: TRBJ1-6; D gene: .; clone size: .; CDR3 protein: CASSLWDGSPLHF; CDR3 DNA: TGTGCCAGCAGTTTATGGGACGGATCACCCCTCCACTTT
V gene: TRBV11-2; CDR3 length: 14; J gene: TRBJ2-7; D gene: .; clone size: few; CDR3 protein: CASRPRLGRYEQYF; CDR3 DNA: TGTGCCAGCAGGCCGCGCCTGGGGAGATACGAGCAGTACTTC
V gene: TRBV5-1; CDR3 length: 15; J gene: TRBJ1-6; D gene: .; clone size: .; CDR3 protein: CASSFSEPFNSPLHF; CDR3 DNA: TGCGCCAGCAGCTTTAGCGAACCCTTTAATTCACCCCTCCACTTT
V gene: TRBV9; CDR3 length: 12; J gene: TRBJ2-3; D gene: .; clone size: .; CDR3 protein: CASSVSTDTQYF; CDR3 DNA: TGTGCCAGCAGCGTGAGCACAGATACGCAGTATTTT
V gene: TRBV27; CDR3 length: 12; J gene: TRBJ2-7; D gene: TRBD1; clone size: .; CDR3 protein: CASGTDSYEQYF; CDR3 DNA: TGTGCCAGCGGGACAGACTCCTACGAGCAGTACTTC
V gene: TRBV2; CDR3 length: 15; J gene: TRBJ1-4; D gene: TRBD1; clone size: few; CDR3 protein: CASRKNRGSGEKLFF; CDR3 DNA: TGTGCCAGCAGAAAGAACAGGGGCAGCGGGGAAAAACTGTTTTTT
V gene: TRBV29-1; CDR3 length: 14; J gene: TRBJ1-2; D gene: TRBD1; clone size: once; CDR3 protein: CSVLRDRANYGYTF; CDR3 DNA: TGCAGCGTCCTACGGGACAGGGCTAACTATGGCTACACCTTC
V gene: TRBV21-1; CDR3 length: 17; J gene: TRBJ2-2; D gene: .; clone size: .; CDR3 protein: CASSKFPGKLNTGELFF; CDR3 DNA: TGTGCCAGCAGCAAATTTCCAGGGAAATTGAACACCGGGGAGCTGTTTTTT
V gene: TRBV5-1; CDR3 length: 13; J gene: TRBJ1-2; D gene: .; clone size: .; CDR3 protein: CASSLDGLYGYTF; CDR3 DNA: TGCGCCAGCAGCTTAGACGGCCTCTATGGCTACACCTTC
V gene: TRBV27; CDR3 length: 14; J gene: TRBJ1-1; D gene: .; clone size: .; CDR3 protein: CASSLSYLNTEAFF; CDR3 DNA: TGTGCCAGCAGTTTATCGTATCTGAACACTGAAGCTTTCTTT
V gene: TRBV6-6; CDR3 length: 13; J gene: TRBJ2-1; D gene: .; clone size: .; CDR3 protein: CASSRGVAGEQFF; CDR3 DNA: TGTGCCAGCAGTAGGGGGGTAGCGGGTGAGCAGTTCTTC
V gene: TRBV7-7; CDR3 length: 14; J gene: TRBJ2-5; D gene: .; clone size: .; CDR3 protein: CASSLSGTQETQYF; CDR3 DNA: TGTGCTAGCAGCTTGTCCGGGACCCAAGAGACCCAGTACTTC
V gene: TRBV27; CDR3 length: 13; J gene: TRBJ1-2; D gene: .; clone size: .; CDR3 protein: CASSLSGGNGYTF; CDR3 DNA: TGTGCCAGCAGTTTATCTGGGGGAAATGGCTACACCTTC
V gene: TRBV27; CDR3 length: 14; J gene: TRBJ2-7; D gene: TRBD1; clone size: .; CDR3 protein: CASSLSGGPNEQYF; CDR3 DNA: TGTGCCAGCAGTTTGTCAGGGGGCCCCAACGAGCAGTACTTC
V gene: TRBV19; CDR3 length: 15; J gene: TRBJ2-2; D gene: .; clone size: .; CDR3 protein: CASHKEVANTGELFF; CDR3 DNA: TGTGCCAGTCATAAGGAGGTCGCGAACACCGGGGAGCTGTTTTTT
V gene: TRBV28; CDR3 length: 14; J gene: TRBJ1-5; D gene: TRBD1; clone size: .; CDR3 protein: CASRGTGSFEPQHF; CDR3 DNA: TGTGCCAGCAGGGGGACAGGGAGCTTCGAGCCCCAGCATTTT
V gene: TRBV19; CDR3 length: 18; J gene: TRBJ1-5; D gene: TRBD1; clone size: .; CDR3 protein: CASSSRGGRGNSNQPQHF; CDR3 DNA: TGTGCCAGTAGTTCCCGAGGGGGCCGGGGGAATAGCAATCAGCCCCAGCATTTT